The 8 T cell receptor beta chains given below trace back to one sample, sequenced in a study of blood T cells in healthy people across ages. PCR was performed a second time for about 7 to 12 cycles using a sample-barcoded 5' primer and a J-beta primer mix. Each CDR3 protein gets one entry after TCRdb re-called the 5' RACE reads with MiXCR. Among 1.5 million to 1.8 million distinct CDR3 sequences listed, roughly 43% were seen once. The specimen sequenced was blood. The origin of the receptors is a woman aged 18-35 years in good health.

The chain links TRBV15 to TRBJ2-7, with 9 bases that match TRBD1. This CDR3 has 15 residues. V dropped 0 bases and J dropped 10; count of bases not matched to a gene: 10. From germline, CDR1 is LNHNV and CDR2 YYDKDF (reference sequence). The CDR3 sequence: CATSRDLTGGKVQYF. In DNA, the CDR3 is TGTGCCACCAGCAGAGATCTGACAGGGGGGAAGGTCCAGTACTTC.

The gene calls are TRBV27 and TRBJ1-5; unclear D gene. The CDR3 has 14 amino acids. CDR1 and CDR2 from the germline V gene are MNHEY and SMNVEV (reference sequence). The V and J ends lost 8 bases and 7 bases respectively, with 18 bases between them. The CDR3 loop is CASAAVEGRQPQHF. CDR3 DNA sequence: TGTGCCAGCGCGGCGGTGGAGGGAAGGCAGCCCCAGCATTTT.

The J gene is TRBJ1-5, the V gene TRBV20-1; D unclear. CDR1 is DFQATT and CDR2 is SNEGSKA in the germline V gene (reference sequence). The germline V and J ends were trimmed by 2 bases and 7 bases, with 12 bases remaining between them. This CDR3 is built from 13 residues. CDR3 coding DNA: TGCAGTGCTAGAACAGTGGTAAGGCAGCCCCAGCATTTT. It yields the protein CSARTVVRQPQHF.

This chain links TRBV4-3 with TRBJ2-1; no definite D call. This CDR3 is 16 amino acids long. The germline V gene has CDR1 LGHNA and CDR2 YSLEER. V lost 4 bases to trimming and J lost 0 bases, with 13 bases between them. CDR3 in amino acids: CASSRAALSSYNEQFF. Here the CDR3 DNA reads TGCGCCAGCAGCCGAGCAGCGCTTAGCTCCTACAATGAGCAGTTCTTC.

The chain joins TRBV12-3 or TRBV12-4 to TRBJ1-5; possibly TRBD1 for D (5 bases). Trimming removed 6 bases at V and 4 bases at J, with 16 bases between. The CDR3 has 15 amino acids. The CDR3 here is CASRDTGGGNQPQHF. For the CDR3, the DNA is TGTGCCAGCAGAGATACGGGGGGTGGGAATCAGCCCCAGCATTTT.

This chain connects TRBV6-5 to TRBJ2-7; D may be TRBD1 (5 bases). The CDR3 length is 14 residues. V lost 6 bases and J lost 7, with 19 bases in between. Germline CDR1 and CDR2: MNHEY and SVGAGI. DNA of the CDR3: TGTGCCAGCAGCCACAGGAGAGGTACCGATGAGCAGTACTTC. It translates to CASSHRRGTDEQYF.

This clonotype appeared a few times. The chain carries TRBV6-5 and TRBJ1-6; D unresolved. Germline-derived CDR1 and CDR2 are MNHEY and SVGAGI. Trimming stripped 1 base from V and 7 bases from J, with 8 bases between. The CDR3 contains 14 residues. The CDR3 reads CASSYWGENSPLHF. Here the CDR3 DNA reads TGTGCCAGCAGTTACTGGGGTGAAAATTCACCCCTCCACTTT.

The V call is TRBV12-3 or TRBV12-4, the J call TRBJ2-2; a weak D match, TRBD1 (5 bases). V lost 1 base and J lost 2, with 11 bases in between. The CDR3 runs 16 residues. The CDR3 loop reads CASSLGWQGNTGELFF. The DNA of the CDR3 is TGTGCCAGCAGTTTAGGGTGGCAGGGAAACACCGGGGAGCTGTTTTTT.